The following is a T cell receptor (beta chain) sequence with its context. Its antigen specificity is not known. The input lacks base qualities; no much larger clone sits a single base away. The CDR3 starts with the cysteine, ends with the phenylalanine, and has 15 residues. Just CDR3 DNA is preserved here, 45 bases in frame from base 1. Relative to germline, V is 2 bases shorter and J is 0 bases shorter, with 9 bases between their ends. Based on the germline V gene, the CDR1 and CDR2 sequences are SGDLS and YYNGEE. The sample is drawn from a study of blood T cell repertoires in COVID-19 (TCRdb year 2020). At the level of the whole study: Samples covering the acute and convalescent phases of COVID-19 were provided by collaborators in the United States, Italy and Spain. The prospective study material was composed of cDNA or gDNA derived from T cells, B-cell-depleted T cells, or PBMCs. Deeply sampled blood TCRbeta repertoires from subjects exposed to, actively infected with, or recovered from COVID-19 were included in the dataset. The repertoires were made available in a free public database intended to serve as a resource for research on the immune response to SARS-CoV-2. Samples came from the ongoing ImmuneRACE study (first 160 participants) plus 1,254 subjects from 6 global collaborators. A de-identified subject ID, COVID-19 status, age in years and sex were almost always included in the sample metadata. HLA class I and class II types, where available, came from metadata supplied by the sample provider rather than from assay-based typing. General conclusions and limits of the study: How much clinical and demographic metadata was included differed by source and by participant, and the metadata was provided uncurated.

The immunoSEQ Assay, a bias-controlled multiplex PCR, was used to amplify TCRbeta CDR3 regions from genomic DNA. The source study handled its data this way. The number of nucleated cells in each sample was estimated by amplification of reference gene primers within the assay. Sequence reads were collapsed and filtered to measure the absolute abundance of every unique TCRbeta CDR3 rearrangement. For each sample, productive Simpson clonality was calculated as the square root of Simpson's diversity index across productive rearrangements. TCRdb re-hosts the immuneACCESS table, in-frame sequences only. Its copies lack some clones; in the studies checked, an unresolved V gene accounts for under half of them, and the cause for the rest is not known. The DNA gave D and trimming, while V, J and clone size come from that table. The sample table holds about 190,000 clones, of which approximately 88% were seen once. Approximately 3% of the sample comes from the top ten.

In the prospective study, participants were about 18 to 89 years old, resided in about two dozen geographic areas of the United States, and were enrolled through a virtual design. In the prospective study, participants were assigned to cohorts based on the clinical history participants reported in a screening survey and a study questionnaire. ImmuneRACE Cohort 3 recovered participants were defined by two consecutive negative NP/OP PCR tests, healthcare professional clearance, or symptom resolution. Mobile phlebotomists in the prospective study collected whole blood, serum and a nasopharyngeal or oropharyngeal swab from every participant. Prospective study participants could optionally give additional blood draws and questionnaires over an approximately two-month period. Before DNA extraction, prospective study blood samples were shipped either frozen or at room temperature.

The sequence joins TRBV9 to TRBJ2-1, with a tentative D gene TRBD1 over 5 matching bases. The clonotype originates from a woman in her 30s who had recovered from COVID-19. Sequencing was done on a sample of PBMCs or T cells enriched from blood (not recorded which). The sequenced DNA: TGTGCCAGCAGCGTCCAGGGTTTCTCCTACAATGAGCAGTTCTTC. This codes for CASSVQGFSYNEQFF.